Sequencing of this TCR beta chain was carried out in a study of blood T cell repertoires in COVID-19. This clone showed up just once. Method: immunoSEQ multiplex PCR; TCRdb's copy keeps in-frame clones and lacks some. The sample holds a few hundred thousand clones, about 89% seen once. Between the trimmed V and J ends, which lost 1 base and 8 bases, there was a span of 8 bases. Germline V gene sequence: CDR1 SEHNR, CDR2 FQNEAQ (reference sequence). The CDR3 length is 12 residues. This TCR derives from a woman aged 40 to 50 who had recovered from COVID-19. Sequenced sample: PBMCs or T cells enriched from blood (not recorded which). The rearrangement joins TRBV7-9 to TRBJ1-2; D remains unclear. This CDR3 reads CASSLGSGGYTF. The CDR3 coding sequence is TGTGCCAGCAGCTTAGGAAGCGGGGGCTACACCTTC.